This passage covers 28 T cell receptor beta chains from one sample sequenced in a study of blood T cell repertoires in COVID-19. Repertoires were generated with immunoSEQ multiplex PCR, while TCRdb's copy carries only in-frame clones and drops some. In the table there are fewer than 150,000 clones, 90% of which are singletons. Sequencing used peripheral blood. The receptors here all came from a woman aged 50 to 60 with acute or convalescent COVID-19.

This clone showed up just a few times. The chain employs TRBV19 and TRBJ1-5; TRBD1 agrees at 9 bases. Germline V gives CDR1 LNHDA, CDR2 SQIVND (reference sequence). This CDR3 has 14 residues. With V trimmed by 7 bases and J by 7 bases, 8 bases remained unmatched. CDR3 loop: CASTNTGGGQPQHF. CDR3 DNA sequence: TGTGCCAGTACCAATACAGGGGGCGGCCAGCCCCAGCATTTT.

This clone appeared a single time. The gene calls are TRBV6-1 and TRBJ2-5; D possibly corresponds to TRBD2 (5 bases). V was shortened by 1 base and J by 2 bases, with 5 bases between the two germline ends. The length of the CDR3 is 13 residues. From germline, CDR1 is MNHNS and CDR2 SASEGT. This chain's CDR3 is CASSEGGQETQYF. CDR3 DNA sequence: TGTGCCAGCAGTGAAGGAGGGCAAGAGACCCAGTACTTC.

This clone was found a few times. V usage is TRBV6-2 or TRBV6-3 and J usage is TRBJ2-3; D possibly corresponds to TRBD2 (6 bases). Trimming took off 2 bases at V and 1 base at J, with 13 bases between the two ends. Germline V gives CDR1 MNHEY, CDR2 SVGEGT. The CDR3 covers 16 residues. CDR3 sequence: CASSYVAGRGTDTQYF. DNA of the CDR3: TGTGCCAGCAGTTACGTGGCGGGAAGGGGCACAGATACGCAGTATTTT.

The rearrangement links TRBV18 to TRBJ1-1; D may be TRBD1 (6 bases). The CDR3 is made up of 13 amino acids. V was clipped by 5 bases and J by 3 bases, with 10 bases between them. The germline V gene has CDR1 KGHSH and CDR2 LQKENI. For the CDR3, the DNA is TGTGCCAGCTCATCGAAGGGGGACACTGAAGCTTTCTTT. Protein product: CASSSKGDTEAFF.

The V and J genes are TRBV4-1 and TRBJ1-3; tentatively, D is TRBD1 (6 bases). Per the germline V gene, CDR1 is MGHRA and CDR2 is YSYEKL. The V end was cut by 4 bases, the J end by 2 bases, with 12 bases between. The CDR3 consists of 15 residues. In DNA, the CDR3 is TGCGCCAGCAGCCTAAGAGGGGGACCTGGAAACACCATATATTTT. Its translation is CASSLRGGPGNTIYF.

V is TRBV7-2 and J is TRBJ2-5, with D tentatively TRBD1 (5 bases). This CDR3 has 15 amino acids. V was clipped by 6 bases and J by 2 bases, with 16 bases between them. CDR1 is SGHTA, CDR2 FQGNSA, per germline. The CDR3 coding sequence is TGTGCCAGCAGTAAAGGGGTTGGCTTGCAAGAGACCCAGTACTTC. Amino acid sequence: CASSKGVGLQETQYF.

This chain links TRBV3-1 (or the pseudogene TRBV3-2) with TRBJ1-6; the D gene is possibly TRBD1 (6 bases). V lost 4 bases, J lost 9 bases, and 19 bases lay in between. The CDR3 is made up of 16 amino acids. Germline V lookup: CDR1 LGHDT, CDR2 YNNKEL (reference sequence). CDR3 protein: CASSPFQGNIGSPLHF. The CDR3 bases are TGTGCCAGCAGCCCCTTTCAGGGGAATATAGGTTCACCCCTCCACTTT.

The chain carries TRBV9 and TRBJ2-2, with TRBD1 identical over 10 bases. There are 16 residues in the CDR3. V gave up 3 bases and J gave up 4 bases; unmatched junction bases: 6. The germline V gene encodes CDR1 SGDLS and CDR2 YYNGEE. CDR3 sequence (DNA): TGTGCCAGCAGCGCGAGTAGGACAGGGGGCACCGGGGAGCTGTTTTTT. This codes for CASSASRTGGTGELFF. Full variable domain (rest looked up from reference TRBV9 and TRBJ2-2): DSGVTQTPKHLITATGQRVTLRCSPRSGDLSVYWYQQSLDQGLQFLIQYYNGEERAKGNILERFSAQQFPDLHSELNLSSLELGDSALYFCASSASRTGGTGELFFGEGSRLTVL.

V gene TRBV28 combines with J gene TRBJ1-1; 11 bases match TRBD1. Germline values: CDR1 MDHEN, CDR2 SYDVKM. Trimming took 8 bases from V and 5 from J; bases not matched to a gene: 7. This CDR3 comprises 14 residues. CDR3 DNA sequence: TGTGCCAGCGGGGGGACAGGGGGATTAACTGAAGCTTTCTTT. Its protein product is CASGGTGGLTEAFF.

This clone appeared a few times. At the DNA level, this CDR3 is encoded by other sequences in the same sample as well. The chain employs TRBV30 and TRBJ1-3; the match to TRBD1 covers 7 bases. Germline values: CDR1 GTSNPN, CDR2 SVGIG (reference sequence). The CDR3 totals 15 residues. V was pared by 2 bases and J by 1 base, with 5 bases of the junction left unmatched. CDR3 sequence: CAWSRDSGSGNTIYF. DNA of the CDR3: TGTGCCTGGAGTCGGGACAGCGGATCTGGAAACACCATATATTTT.

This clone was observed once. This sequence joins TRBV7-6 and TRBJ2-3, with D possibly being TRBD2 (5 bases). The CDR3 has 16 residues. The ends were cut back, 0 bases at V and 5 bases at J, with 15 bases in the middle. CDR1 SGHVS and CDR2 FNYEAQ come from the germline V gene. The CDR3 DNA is TGTGCCAGCAGCTTAGCGGGAAGAGGGCATAAAGATACGCAGTATTTT. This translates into CASSLAGRGHKDTQYF.

CDR3 coding DNA: TGTGCCAGCACCCCCATGGGGACAGGCACCGGGGAGCTGTTTTTT. Its protein is CASTPMGTGTGELFF. The rearrangement uses TRBV6-5 and TRBJ2-2, with 8 bases identical to TRBD1. Germline values: CDR1 MNHEY, CDR2 SVGAGI. The V gene end was trimmed by 7 bases and the J gene end by 4 bases; junction bases not matched to a gene: 8. The CDR3 spans 15 residues.

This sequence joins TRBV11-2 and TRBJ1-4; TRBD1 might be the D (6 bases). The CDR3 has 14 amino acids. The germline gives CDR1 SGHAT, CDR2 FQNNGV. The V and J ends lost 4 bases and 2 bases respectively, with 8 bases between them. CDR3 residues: CASSWGGTNEKLFF. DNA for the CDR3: TGTGCCAGCAGCTGGGGGGGCACTAATGAAAAACTGTTTTTT.

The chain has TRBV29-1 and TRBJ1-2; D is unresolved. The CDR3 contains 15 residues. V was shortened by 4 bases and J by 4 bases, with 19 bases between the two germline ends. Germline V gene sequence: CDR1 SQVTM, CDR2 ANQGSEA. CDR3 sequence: CSVALPGRVGYGYTF. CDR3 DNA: TGCAGCGTTGCCCTCCCGGGTCGAGTCGGCTATGGCTACACCTTC.

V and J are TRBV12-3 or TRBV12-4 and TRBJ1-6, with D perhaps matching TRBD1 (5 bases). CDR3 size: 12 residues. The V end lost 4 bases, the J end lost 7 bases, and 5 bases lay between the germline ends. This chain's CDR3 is CASSWTNSPLHF. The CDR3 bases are TGTGCCAGCAGTTGGACAAATTCACCCCTCCACTTT.

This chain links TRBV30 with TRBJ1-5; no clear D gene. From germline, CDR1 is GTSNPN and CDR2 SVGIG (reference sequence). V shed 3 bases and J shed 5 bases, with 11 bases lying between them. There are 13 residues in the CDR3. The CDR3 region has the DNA TGTGCCTGGAGAGGTCGGGGAGATCAGCCCCAGCATTTT. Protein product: CAWRGRGDQPQHF.

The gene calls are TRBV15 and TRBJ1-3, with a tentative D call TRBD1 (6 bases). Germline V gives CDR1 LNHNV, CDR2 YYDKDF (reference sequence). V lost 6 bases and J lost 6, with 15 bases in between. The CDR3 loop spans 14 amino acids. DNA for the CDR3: TGTGCCACCAGACCTCGACAGGCTATAAACACCATATATTTT. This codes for CATRPRQAINTIYF.

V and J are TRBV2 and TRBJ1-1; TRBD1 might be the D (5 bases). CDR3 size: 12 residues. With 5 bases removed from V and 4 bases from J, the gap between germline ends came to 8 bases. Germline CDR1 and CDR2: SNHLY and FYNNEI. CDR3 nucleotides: TGTGCCAGCAGTCCAGACAGCACTGAAGCTTTCTTT. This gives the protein CASSPDSTEAFF.

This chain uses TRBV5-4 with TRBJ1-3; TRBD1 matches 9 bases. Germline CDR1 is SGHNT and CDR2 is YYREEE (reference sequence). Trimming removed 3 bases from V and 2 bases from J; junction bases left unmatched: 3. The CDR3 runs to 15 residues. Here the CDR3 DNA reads TGTGCCAGCAGCTCTGGGACAGGGACTGGAAACACCATATATTTT. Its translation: CASSSGTGTGNTIYF.

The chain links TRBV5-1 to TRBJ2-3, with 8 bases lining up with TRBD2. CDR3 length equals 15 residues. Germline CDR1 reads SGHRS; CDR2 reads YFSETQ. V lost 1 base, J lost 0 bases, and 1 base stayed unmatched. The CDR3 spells CASSLSGGSTDTQYF. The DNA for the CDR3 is TGCGCCAGCAGCTTGAGCGGGGGAAGCACAGATACGCAGTATTTT.

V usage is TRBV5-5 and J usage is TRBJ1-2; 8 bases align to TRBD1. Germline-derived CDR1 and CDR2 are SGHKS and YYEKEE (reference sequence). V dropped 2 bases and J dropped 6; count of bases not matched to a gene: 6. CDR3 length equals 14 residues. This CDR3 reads CASSFTDRVNGYTF. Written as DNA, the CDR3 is TGTGCCAGCAGCTTTACGGACAGGGTAAATGGCTACACCTTC. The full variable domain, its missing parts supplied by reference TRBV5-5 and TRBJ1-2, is DAGVTQSPTHLIKTRGQQVTLRCSPISGHKSVSWYQQVLGQGPQFIFQYYEKEERGRGNFPDRFSARQFPNYSSELNVNALLLGDSALYLCASSFTDRVNGYTFGSGTRLTVV.

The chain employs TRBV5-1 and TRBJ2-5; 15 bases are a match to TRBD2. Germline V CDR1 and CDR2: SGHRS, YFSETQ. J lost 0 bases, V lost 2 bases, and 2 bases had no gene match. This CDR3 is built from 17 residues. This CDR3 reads CASSFGLAGGYQETQYF. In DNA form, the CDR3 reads TGCGCCAGCAGCTTTGGACTAGCGGGGGGGTACCAAGAGACCCAGTACTTC.

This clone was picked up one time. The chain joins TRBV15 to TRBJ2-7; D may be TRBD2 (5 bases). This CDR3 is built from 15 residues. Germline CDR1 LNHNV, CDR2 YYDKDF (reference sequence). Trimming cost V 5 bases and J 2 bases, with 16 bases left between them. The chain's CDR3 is CATSFGGGSTYEQYF. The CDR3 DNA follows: TGTGCCACCAGCTTCGGCGGCGGGTCAACCTACGAGCAGTACTTC.

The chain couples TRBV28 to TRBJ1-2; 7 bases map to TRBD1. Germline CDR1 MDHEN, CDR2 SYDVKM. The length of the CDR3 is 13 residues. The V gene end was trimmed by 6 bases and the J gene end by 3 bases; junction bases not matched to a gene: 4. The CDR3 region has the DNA TGTGCCAGCAGCTTCGGGACAGACTATGGCTACACCTTC. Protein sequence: CASSFGTDYGYTF.

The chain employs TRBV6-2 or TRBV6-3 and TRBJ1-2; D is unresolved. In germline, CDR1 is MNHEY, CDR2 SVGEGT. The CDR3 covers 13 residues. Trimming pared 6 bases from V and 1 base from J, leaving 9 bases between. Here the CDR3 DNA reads TGTGCCAGCAGCCCCACCAGTAACTATGGCTACACCTTC. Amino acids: CASSPTSNYGYTF.

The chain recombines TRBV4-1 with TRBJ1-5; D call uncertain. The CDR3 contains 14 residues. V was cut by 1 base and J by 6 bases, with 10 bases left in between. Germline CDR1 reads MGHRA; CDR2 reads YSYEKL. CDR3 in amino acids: CASSQVEGSQPQHF. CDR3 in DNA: TGCGCCAGCAGCCAAGTCGAGGGAAGTCAGCCCCAGCATTTT.

The CDR3 coding sequence is TGCGCCAGCAGCTTGGGGGAGGGGAACACTGAAGCTTTCTTT. Translation: CASSLGEGNTEAFF. The chain combines TRBV5-1 with TRBJ1-1; D is undetermined. This CDR3 contains 14 residues. V was pared by 0 bases and J by 1 base, with 7 bases between. Germline assignment: CDR1 SGHRS and CDR2 YFSETQ.

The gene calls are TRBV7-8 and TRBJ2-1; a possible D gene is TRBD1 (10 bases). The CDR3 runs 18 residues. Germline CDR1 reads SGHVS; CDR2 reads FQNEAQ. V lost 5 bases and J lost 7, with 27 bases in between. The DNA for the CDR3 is TGTGCCAGCAGCGGGGACAGGGGAAAGTCGGGACTAGCAAATGAGCAGTTCTTC. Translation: CASSGDRGKSGLANEQFF.